The clone carrying this T cell receptor (beta chain) has ten or more counts. Its antigen remains unidentified. Each patient came to thyroid surgery without any prior treatment (of any kind). The data belong to a study of metastatic and nonmetastatic thyroid tumors. Looking at the study overall: The comparison covered peripheral blood and tumor or nodule tissue in malignant and benign thyroid patients. Study-wide points: Compared with benign nodules, malignant thyroid tumors were reported to have significantly higher TCR beta diversity in both blood and tumor.

Per the authors' pipeline: Using the CDR3 differences seen across clinicopathological groups, the authors built a distant-metastasis classifier for papillary thyroid cancer, which was meant to discriminate distant-metastatic patients. TCRdb reprocessed the PCR reads using MiXCR. The V and J calls were determined by TCRdb, not by the authors. Of about 20,000 clones in the sample, 20% to 25% were seen once. Source material: tumor tissue. The TCR comes from a female donor with papillary thyroid cancer or a benign thyroid nodule (not recorded which). Some clones in this sample may be carry-over from other donors' samples.

The DNA for the CDR3 is TGTGCCACCAGTGATCCGCGACATGAACAGGGGAAGAGGCAAGAGACCCAGTACTTC. As protein: CATSDPRHEQGKRQETQYF. The genes are TRBV24-1 and TRBJ2-5; 7 nucleotides match TRBD1. Germline V gene lookup returns CDR1 KGHDR and CDR2 SFDVKD. V gave up 3 bases and J gave up 2 bases; unmatched junction bases: 17. The CDR3 is 19 residues long.